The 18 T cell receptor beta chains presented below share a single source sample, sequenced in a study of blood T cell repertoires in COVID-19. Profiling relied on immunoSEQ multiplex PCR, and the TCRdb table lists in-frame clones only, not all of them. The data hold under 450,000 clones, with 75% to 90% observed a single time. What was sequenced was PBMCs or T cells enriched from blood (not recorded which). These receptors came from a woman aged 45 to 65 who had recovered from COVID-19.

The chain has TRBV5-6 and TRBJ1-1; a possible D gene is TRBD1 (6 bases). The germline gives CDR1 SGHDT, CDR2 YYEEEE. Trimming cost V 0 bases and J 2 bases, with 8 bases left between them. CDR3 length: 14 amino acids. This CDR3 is CASSLAGTNTEAFF. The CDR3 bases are TGTGCCAGCAGCTTGGCCGGGACAAACACTGAAGCTTTCTTT.

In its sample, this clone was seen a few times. In nucleotides, the CDR3 is TGTGCCAGCAGCTTACACAGGGGGCTTGAAGGCTACACCTTC. It is translated as CASSLHRGLEGYTF. The chain has TRBV7-9 and TRBJ1-2, with 9 bases fitting TRBD1. The CDR3 consists of 14 residues. V dropped 2 bases and J dropped 8; count of bases not matched to a gene: 6. Germline V gene data show CDR1 as SEHNR and CDR2 as FQNEAQ (reference sequence).

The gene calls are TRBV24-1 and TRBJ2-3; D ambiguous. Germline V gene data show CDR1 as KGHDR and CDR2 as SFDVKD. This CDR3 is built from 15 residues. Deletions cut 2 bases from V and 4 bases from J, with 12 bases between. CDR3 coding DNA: TGTGCCACCAGTGATTCTAGTCTAGAGGCAGATACGCAGTATTTT. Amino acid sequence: CATSDSSLEADTQYF.

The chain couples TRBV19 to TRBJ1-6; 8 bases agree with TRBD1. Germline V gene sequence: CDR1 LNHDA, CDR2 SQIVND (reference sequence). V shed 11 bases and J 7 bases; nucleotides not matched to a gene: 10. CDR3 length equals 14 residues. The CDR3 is CACEPGQANSPLHF. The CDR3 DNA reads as TGTGCCTGTGAACCGGGACAGGCAAATTCACCCCTCCACTTT. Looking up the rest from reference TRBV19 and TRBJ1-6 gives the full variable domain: DGGITQSPKYLFRKEGQNVTLSCEQNLNHDAMYWYRQDPGQGLRLIYYSQIVNDFQKGDIAEGYSVSREKKESFPLTVTSAQKNPTAFYLCACEPGQANSPLHFGNGTRLTVT.

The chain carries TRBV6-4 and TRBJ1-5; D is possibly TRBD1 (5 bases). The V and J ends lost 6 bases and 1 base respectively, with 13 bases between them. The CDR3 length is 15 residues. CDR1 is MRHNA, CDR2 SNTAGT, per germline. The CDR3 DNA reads TGTGCCAGCAGAACCACGGGGGGAAGCAATCAGCCCCAGCATTTT. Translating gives CASRTTGGSNQPQHF.

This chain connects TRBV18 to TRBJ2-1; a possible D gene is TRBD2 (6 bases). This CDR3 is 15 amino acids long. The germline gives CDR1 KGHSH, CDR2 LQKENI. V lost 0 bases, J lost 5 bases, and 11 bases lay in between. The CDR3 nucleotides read TGTGCCAGCTCACCACCGGGACTGTTAAACAATGAGCAGTTCTTC. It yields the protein CASSPPGLLNNEQFF. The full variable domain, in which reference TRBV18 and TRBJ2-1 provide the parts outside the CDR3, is NAGVMQNPRHLVRRRGQEARLRCSPMKGHSHVYWYRQLPEEGLKFMVYLQKENIIDESGMPKERFSAEFPKEGPSILRIQQVVRGDSAAYFCASSPPGLLNNEQFFGPGTRLTVL.

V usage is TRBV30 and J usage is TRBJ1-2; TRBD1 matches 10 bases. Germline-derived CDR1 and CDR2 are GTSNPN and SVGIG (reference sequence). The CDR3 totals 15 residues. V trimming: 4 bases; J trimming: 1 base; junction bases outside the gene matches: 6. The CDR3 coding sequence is TGTGCCTGGATTGGGGACAGGGGCCTTAACTATGGCTACACCTTC. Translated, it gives CAWIGDRGLNYGYTF.

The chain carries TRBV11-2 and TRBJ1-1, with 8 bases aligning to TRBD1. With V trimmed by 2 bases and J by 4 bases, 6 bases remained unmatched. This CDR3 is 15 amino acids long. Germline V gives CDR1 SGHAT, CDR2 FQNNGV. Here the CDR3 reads CASSLLGTGGTEAFF. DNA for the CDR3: TGTGCCAGCAGCTTATTAGGGACAGGAGGCACTGAAGCTTTCTTT.

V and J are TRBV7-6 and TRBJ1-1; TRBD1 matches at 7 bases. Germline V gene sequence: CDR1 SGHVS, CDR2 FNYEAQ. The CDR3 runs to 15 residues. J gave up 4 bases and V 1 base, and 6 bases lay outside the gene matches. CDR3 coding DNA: TGTGCCAGCAGCTTAGGAACGACAGGGTCCACTGAAGCTTTCTTT. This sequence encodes CASSLGTTGSTEAFF.

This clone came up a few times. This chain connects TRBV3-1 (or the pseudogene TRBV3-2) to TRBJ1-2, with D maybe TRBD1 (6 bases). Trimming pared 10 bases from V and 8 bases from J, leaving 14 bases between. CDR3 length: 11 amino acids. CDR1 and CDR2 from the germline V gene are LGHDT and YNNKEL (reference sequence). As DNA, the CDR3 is TGTGCCACACCACAGGGCCGGGGCTACACCTTC. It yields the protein CATPQGRGYTF.

CDR3 sequence reads: CASSQVGVASGELFF. CDR3 sequence (DNA): TGCGCCAGCAGCCAAGTTGGAGTAGCTTCCGGGGAGCTGTTTTTT. The chain employs TRBV4-3 and TRBJ2-2, with no clear D. Trimming left V 1 base short and J 6 bases short, with 12 bases between. The CDR3 length is 15 residues. CDR1 and CDR2 (germline): LGHNA, YSLEER.

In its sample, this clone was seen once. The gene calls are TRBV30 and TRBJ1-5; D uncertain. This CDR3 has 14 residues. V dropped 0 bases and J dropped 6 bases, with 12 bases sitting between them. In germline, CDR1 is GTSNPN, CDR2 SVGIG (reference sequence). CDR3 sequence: CAWSVLKSGQPQHF. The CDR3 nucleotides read TGTGCCTGGAGTGTACTCAAGTCGGGTCAGCCCCAGCATTTT.

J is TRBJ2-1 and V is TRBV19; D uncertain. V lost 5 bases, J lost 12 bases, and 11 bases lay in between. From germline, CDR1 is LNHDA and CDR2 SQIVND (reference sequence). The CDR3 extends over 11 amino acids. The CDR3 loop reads CASSVSSVQFF. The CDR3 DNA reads TGTGCCAGTAGTGTCTCCTCGGTGCAGTTCTTC.

For the CDR3, the DNA is TGTGCCAGCAGCATAAATAAAGCCCGCAAGAACACTGAAGCTTTCTTT. This codes for CASSINKARKNTEAFF. The chain is built from TRBV6-6 and TRBJ1-1; D is unclear. V was clipped by 6 bases and J by 1 base, with 18 bases between them. There are 16 residues in the CDR3. CDR1 is MNHNY, CDR2 SVGAGI, per germline (reference sequence).

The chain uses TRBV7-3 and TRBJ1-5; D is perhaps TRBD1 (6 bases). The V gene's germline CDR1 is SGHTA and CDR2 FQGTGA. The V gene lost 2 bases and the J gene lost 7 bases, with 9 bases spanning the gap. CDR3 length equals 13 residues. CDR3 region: CASSLSGGQPQHF. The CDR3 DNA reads TGTGCCAGCAGCTTATCTGGGGGCCAGCCCCAGCATTTT.

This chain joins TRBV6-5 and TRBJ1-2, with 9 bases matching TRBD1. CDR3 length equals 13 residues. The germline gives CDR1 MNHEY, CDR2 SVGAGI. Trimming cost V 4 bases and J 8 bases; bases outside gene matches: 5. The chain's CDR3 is CASSLGQGGGYTF. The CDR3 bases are TGTGCCAGCAGTTTGGGACAGGGTGGAGGCTACACCTTC.

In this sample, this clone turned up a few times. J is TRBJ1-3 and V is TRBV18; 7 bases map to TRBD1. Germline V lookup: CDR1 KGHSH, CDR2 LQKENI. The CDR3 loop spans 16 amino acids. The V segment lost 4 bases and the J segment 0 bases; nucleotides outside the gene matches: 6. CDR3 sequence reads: CASSRDRLSSGNTIYF. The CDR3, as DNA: TGTGCCAGCTCACGGGACAGATTGTCCTCTGGAAACACCATATATTTT. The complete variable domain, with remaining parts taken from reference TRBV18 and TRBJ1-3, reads NAGVMQNPRHLVRRRGQEARLRCSPMKGHSHVYWYRQLPEEGLKFMVYLQKENIIDESGMPKERFSAEFPKEGPSILRIQQVVRGDSAAYFCASSRDRLSSGNTIYFGEGSWLTVV.

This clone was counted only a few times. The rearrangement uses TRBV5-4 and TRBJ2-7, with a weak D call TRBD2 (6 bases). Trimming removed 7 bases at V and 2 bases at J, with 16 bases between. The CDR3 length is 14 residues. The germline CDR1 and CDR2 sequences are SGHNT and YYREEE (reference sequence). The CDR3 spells CASSRGTEPYEQYF. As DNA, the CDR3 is TGTGCCAGCTCCCGGGGGACGGAACCCTACGAGCAGTACTTC. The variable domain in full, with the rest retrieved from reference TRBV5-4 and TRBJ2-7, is ETGVTQSPTHLIKTRGQQVTLRCSSQSGHNTVSWYQQALGQGPQFIFQYYREEENGRGNFPPRFSGLQFPNYSSELNVNALELDDSALYLCASSRGTEPYEQYFGPGTRLTVT.